This T cell receptor beta chain is from a study of metastatic and nonmetastatic thyroid tumors. V gave up 6 bases and J gave up 11 bases, with 13 bases separating them. Germline values: CDR1 MGHDK, CDR2 SYGVNS. This CDR3 is 11 amino acids long. In this sample, this clone turned up many times. All patients reached thyroid surgery having received no treatment beforehand. TCRdb re-called the PCR reads through MiXCR. The profile shows about 82,000 clones, around 12% of them singletons. Sequencing used tumor tissue. The clonotype originates from a female donor with papillary thyroid cancer or a benign thyroid nodule (not recorded which). Some clones in this sample may be carry-over from other donors' samples. This chain uses TRBV25-1 with TRBJ1-2; D possibly corresponds to TRBD1 (6 bases). CDR3 sequence: CASRTGMGYTF. Here the CDR3 DNA reads TGTGCCAGCAGGACAGGTATGGGGTACACCTTC.